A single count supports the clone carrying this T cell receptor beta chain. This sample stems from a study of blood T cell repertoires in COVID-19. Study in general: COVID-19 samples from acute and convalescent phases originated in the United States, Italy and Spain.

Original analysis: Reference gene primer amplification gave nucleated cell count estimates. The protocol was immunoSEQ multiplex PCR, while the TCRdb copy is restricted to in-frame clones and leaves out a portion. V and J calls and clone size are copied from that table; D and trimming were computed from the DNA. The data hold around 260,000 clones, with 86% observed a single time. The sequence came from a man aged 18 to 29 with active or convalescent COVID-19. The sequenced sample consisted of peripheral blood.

The CDR3 sequence is CASAHWFSGNTIYF. In nucleotides, the CDR3 is TGTGCCAGTGCACATTGGTTTTCTGGAAACACCATATATTTT. The rearrangement joins TRBV19 to TRBJ1-3; D is undetermined. The CDR3 contains 14 residues. Germline V gene lookup returns CDR1 LNHDA and CDR2 SQIVND (reference sequence). Trimming cost V 8 bases and J 1 base, with 12 bases left between them.